These 20 T cell receptor beta chains were all obtained from the same sample, sequenced in a study of beta chain features in type 1 diabetes. Study findings and constraints: Researchers report that Type 1 diabetes patients had moderately but significantly shorter TCRB CDR3s across all four CD4+ subsets.

What these receptors recognize is not known. Expressed TCRB transcripts got sequenced, as all isolated RNA was reverse transcribed. Libraries were prepared by immunoSEQ multiplex PCR; TCRdb keeps only in-frame clonotypes and omits some of them. The sample contains more than 300,000 clones, 9.6% of which appear only once. Sequenced material: central memory CD4+ T cells from blood. The receptors come from a young man with type 1 diabetes.

A few counts support this clone. The chain is built from TRBV6-5 and TRBJ1-5; no reliable D call. V lost 6 bases and J 0 bases, leaving 12 bases between the germline ends. The CDR3 loop spans 15 amino acids. Germline CDR1 and CDR2: MNHEY and SVGAGI. CDR3 loop: CASSPREGSNQPQHF. For the CDR3, the DNA is TGTGCCAGCAGCCCGCGGGAGGGTAGCAATCAGCCCCAGCATTTT.

The chain couples TRBV18 to TRBJ2-7; D unresolved. This CDR3 spans 13 amino acids. Trimming cost V 2 bases and J 1 base, with 6 bases left between them. CDR1 KGHSH and CDR2 LQKENI come from the germline V gene. This chain's CDR3 is CASSPLDSYEQYF. The CDR3 nucleotides read TGTGCCAGCTCACCATTAGATTCCTACGAGCAGTACTTC. The whole variable domain, remainder taken from reference TRBV18 and TRBJ2-7, is NAGVMQNPRHLVRRRGQEARLRCSPMKGHSHVYWYRQLPEEGLKFMVYLQKENIIDESGMPKERFSAEFPKEGPSILRIQQVVRGDSAAYFCASSPLDSYEQYFGPGTRLTVT.

The V call is TRBV20-1, the J call TRBJ2-6; D unclear. Looked up from germline, CDR1 is DFQATT and CDR2 is SNEGSKA (reference sequence). There are 11 residues in the CDR3. V lost 4 bases and J lost 3, with 1 base in between. The CDR3 is CSANGANVLTF. The CDR3 nucleotides read TGCAGTGCTAATGGGGCCAACGTCCTGACTTTC.

This chain joins TRBV7-7 and TRBJ1-5, with 9 bases that match TRBD1. Germline V CDR1 and CDR2: SSHAT, FNYEAQ (reference sequence). The CDR3 loop spans 16 amino acids. This CDR3 is CARGTGNPSGNQPQHF. In nucleotides, the CDR3 is TGTGCTCGGGGGACAGGGAACCCTTCTGGCAATCAGCCCCAGCATTTT.

This clone has more than one count but fewer than ten. This sequence joins TRBV19 and TRBJ1-4; D might be TRBD1 (5 bases). Germline-derived CDR1 and CDR2 are LNHDA and SQIVND (reference sequence). V was clipped by 6 bases and J by 0 bases, with 20 bases between them. The CDR3 consists of 18 residues. In DNA form, the CDR3 reads TGTGCCAGTAGGGGCTCCAGGGCAGCAATTGCAACTAATGAAAAACTGTTTTTT. Its protein product is CASRGSRAAIATNEKLFF.

This clone has more than one count but fewer than ten. V usage is TRBV28 and J usage is TRBJ1-4, with D perhaps TRBD1 (5 bases). The CDR3 consists of 12 residues. Germline V gene data show CDR1 as MDHEN and CDR2 as SYDVKM. V was pared by 4 bases and J by 11 bases, with 11 bases between. The CDR3 sequence: CASSSRDQKLFF. CDR3 in DNA: TGTGCCAGCAGTTCCCGGGACCAGAAACTGTTTTTT.

J is TRBJ1-3 and V is TRBV21-1. TRBV21-1 is a pseudogene locus. This CDR3 has 18 residues. The CDR3: CARTRDVLWGYSGNTIYF. CDR3 in DNA: TGTGCCAGGACACGGGATGTCTTGTGGGGATACTCTGGAAACACCATATATTTT.

A few counts support this clone. J is TRBJ2-1 and V is TRBV4-1, with D uncertain. The V gene lost 3 bases and the J gene lost 6 bases, with 12 bases spanning the gap. The CDR3 consists of 14 residues. CDR1 MGHRA and CDR2 YSYEKL come from the germline V gene. The CDR3 nucleotides read TGCGCCAGCAGCCACCCAGTATTCCCCAATGAGCAGTTCTTC. This encodes CASSHPVFPNEQFF.

This clone was counted a single time. The rearrangement uses TRBV11-2 and TRBJ1-5; 8 nucleotides match TRBD1. V gave up 5 bases and J gave up 12 bases; unmatched junction bases: 12. Germline values: CDR1 SGHAT, CDR2 FQNNGV. This CDR3 spans 14 amino acids. CDR3 DNA: TGTGCCAGCAGCCGCGTTACTACAGGGGGGGACCAGCATTTT. Translating it yields CASSRVTTGGDQHF.

This rearrangement joins TRBV28 to TRBJ2-7; 10 bases line up with TRBD2. CDR3 length: 16 amino acids. Germline V gives CDR1 MDHEN, CDR2 SYDVKM. The junction had 14 bases not matched to a gene; V was cut back by 7 bases and J by 5 bases. The CDR3 reads CASTPLVSSGRDEQYF. The CDR3 DNA reads as TGTGCCAGCACACCCCTAGTGTCTAGCGGGAGAGACGAGCAGTACTTC.

The CDR3 sequence: CASGLDPRDSSYEQYF. The CDR3 nucleotides are TGTGCTAGTGGTTTGGATCCCCGGGACAGCTCCTACGAGCAGTACTTC. The V call is TRBV12-5, the J call TRBJ2-7; TRBD1 matches 7 bases. V shed 1 base and J 0 bases; nucleotides not matched to a gene: 6. CDR1 is LGHNT, CDR2 FRNRAP, per germline. The CDR3 sequence is 16 residues long.

The gene calls are TRBV27 and TRBJ2-7; D gene unclear. V dropped 8 bases and J dropped 7 bases, with 15 bases sitting between them. This CDR3 spans 12 amino acids. Germline loops: CDR1 MNHEY, CDR2 SMNVEV (reference sequence). The CDR3 bases are TGTGCCAGCGTATTCTCTTATGGGGAGCAGTACTTC. Its protein is CASVFSYGEQYF.

The chain employs TRBV4-2 and TRBJ1-4; 7 nucleotides agree with TRBD1. V shed 4 bases and J 0 bases; nucleotides not matched to a gene: 5. This CDR3 spans 16 amino acids. CDR1 is LGHNA and CDR2 is YNFKEQ in the germline V gene. CDR3 DNA: TGTGCCAGCAGCCCTCAAACAGGGGCAACTAATGAAAAACTGTTTTTT. Protein product: CASSPQTGATNEKLFF.

Only a few counts were recorded for this clone. The chain couples TRBV5-1 to TRBJ2-3, with a tentative D call TRBD2 (5 bases). The germline CDR1 and CDR2 sequences are SGHRS and YFSETQ. V gave up 0 bases and J gave up 14 bases, with 10 bases separating them. CDR3 size: 11 residues. The CDR3 protein is CASSLDTSMYF. In nucleotides, the CDR3 is TGCGCCAGCAGCTTGGATACTAGTATGTATTTT.

The chain is built from TRBV5-1 and TRBJ2-5; 7 bases line up with TRBD2. The CDR3 loop spans 12 amino acids. Germline CDR1 and CDR2: SGHRS and YFSETQ. Germline trimming cut 4 bases from V and 4 bases from J; bases unmatched to any gene: 1. As DNA, the CDR3 is TGCGCCAGCAGCCCGGGGGGAGAGACCCAGTACTTC. Translated, it gives CASSPGGETQYF.

The table lists this clone with a few counts. The CDR3 reads CASSGGTPGTEAFF. Written as DNA, the CDR3 is TGTGCCAGCAGTGGAGGGACCCCGGGCACTGAAGCTTTCTTT. This chain joins TRBV2 and TRBJ1-1, with D perhaps TRBD1 (5 bases). CDR3 length: 14 residues. Trimming removed 4 bases at V and 4 bases at J, with 13 bases between. Germline V gives CDR1 SNHLY, CDR2 FYNNEI. The full variable domain, its missing parts supplied by reference TRBV2 and TRBJ1-1, is EPEVTQTPSHQVTQMGQEVILRCVPISNHLYFYWYRQILGQKVEFLVSFYNNEISEKSEIFDDQFSVERPDGSNFTLKIRSTKLEDSAMYFCASSGGTPGTEAFFGQGTRLTVV.

The sample holds a few counts of this clone. The V call is TRBV6-5, the J call TRBJ2-1; a weak D match, TRBD1 (5 bases). The V end lost 7 bases, the J end lost 8 bases, and 18 bases lay between the germline ends. The CDR3 covers 14 residues. In germline, CDR1 is MNHEY, CDR2 SVGAGI. CDR3 bases: TGTGCCAGCATCCCGTGGGGCTCCACAGATGAGCAGTTCTTC. This translates into CASIPWGSTDEQFF.

The chain employs TRBV6-5 and TRBJ2-1; 11 bases are shared with TRBD2. This CDR3 has 16 amino acids. J was trimmed by 9 bases and V by 4 bases; bases with no gene match: 11. Germline V CDR1 and CDR2: MNHEY, SVGAGI. The CDR3 bases are TGTGCCAGCAGTTCCGTAGCGGGAGGGGGCCGGGTTGAGCAGTTCTTC. Its protein is CASSSVAGGGRVEQFF.

This clone showed up just a few times. V and J are TRBV5-4 and TRBJ2-7; no clear D gene. V lost 0 bases, J lost 3 bases, and 10 bases lay in between. CDR1 and CDR2 from the germline V gene are SGHNT and YYREEE (reference sequence). The CDR3 covers 14 residues. CDR3 bases: TGTGCCAGCAGCTTGGAGTTGGACCTCTACGAGCAGTACTTC. The encoded protein is CASSLELDLYEQYF.

This clone was seen more than once but under ten times. The CDR3 nucleotides read TGTGCCAGCAGCTTTGACAGGAGCTACTCCTACGAGCAGTACTTC. Translating it yields CASSFDRSYSYEQYF. The chain joins TRBV7-2 to TRBJ2-7; D perhaps matches TRBD1 (6 bases). This CDR3 region has 15 residues. V gave up 3 bases and J gave up 0 bases, with 12 bases separating them. Germline V gene lookup returns CDR1 SGHTA and CDR2 FQGNSA.